The clone carrying this T cell receptor (beta chain) has a handful of counts. The antigen is unknown. This CDR3 is built from 16 residues. The germline V gene has CDR1 SGHDN and CDR2 FVKESK. V was clipped by 1 base and J by 4 bases; unmatched bases: 8. From 5'RACE with constant-segment primers came TCR alpha and TCR beta cDNA libraries that carried sample barcodes and UMIs. TCRdb reprocessed the 5' RACE reads with MiXCR, giving one entry per CDR3 protein. This sample has hundreds of thousands of distinct CDR3 sequences, with 20% found just once. The data are from a study of T-cell memory formation after mild COVID-19. In the study overall: TCR clusters showed largely donor specificity. Study-level points and caveats: CD4+ contracting clones lay mainly in CM and EM, CD8+ ones in EMRA.

This clonotype was obtained from an adult woman who had mild COVID-19 (a few samples of this study predate the infection). Cell type and time point are not known. The chain recombines TRBV14 with TRBJ2-7; 9 bases agree with TRBD2. The material sequenced was PBMCs or a T cell subset sorted from them (not recorded which). The CDR3 nucleotides are TGTGCCAGCAGCCAAGGGGTCTTGCGGGAGGGATACGAGCAGTACTTC. Translated: CASSQGVLREGYEQYF.